This TCR beta chain originates from a study of cytomegalovirus exposure and HLA in healthy donors. Study-wide background: The roughly 670 first-cohort repertoires shared a platform with the approximately 130 validation repertoires, as reported in a later analysis.

General observations from the study: Most TCR sequences were seen very rarely across donors, but some public TCRs occurred in many.

TCRdb's table, derived via immunoSEQ multiplex PCR, lists solely in-frame clones and lacks some. The data contain around 250,000 clones, about 90% of them seen just once; the ten biggest clones take up under 0.45%. V lost 1 base and J 4 bases, leaving 7 bases between the germline ends. CDR1 and CDR2 (germline): SGHDN, FVKESK. This CDR3 is built from 14 residues. Concerning this clone: The target antigen is unknown.

The TCR comes from a woman aged 18-29 years in good health and CMV-seronegative. Sequencing was done on a sample of PBMCs. The chain recombines TRBV14 with TRBJ1-4, with D unresolved. As DNA, the CDR3 is TGTGCCAGCAGCCAAGTTGCCTATAATGAAAAACTGTTTTTT. It yields the protein CASSQVAYNEKLFF.